This TCR beta chain originates from a study of blood T cell repertoires in COVID-19. Study background: Collection of acute and convalescent COVID-19 samples took place in the United States, Italy and Spain. T cells, B-cell-depleted T cells, or PBMCs provided the cDNA or gDNA that served as material.

In the original analysis: Quantification of nucleated cells was approximated via reference gene primer amplification. Data came from immunoSEQ multiplex PCR; TCRdb stores just in-frame clones and leaves some out. The V and J calls and the clone size are those of that table, but D and trimming were determined from the DNA. The sample gives under 60,000 clones, roughly 78% of which show up once; 20% to 30% is in the top ten. CDR1 is GTSNPN, CDR2 SVGIG, per germline (reference sequence). CDR3 length: 12 amino acids. Trimming left V 5 bases short and J 0 bases short, with 6 bases between. The chain combines TRBV30 with TRBJ2-3; perhaps TRBD1 as D (5 bases). Sequenced material: peripheral blood. This clonotype originated in a man aged 70-80 years with acute or convalescent COVID-19. The CDR3 sequence is CAWSGSTDTQYF. DNA of the CDR3: TGTGCCTGGTCAGGGAGCACAGATACGCAGTATTTT.